The 22 T cell receptor beta chains below all came from one sample that was sequenced in a study of cytomegalovirus exposure and HLA in healthy donors. It was with 60 Vbeta and 13 Jbeta primers that the PCR ran. Profiled with immunoSEQ multiplex PCR; TCRdb holds only in-frame clones, not every one. The repertoire has about 140,000 clones, around 80% of them found once; the top ten carry 2% to 2.5%. Sequencing was done on a sample of PBMCs. Receptor source: a man younger than 40 in good health and CMV-seronegative.

This clone was seen once. This rearrangement joins TRBV6-1 to TRBJ1-1, with 9 bases matching TRBD1. Trimming cost V 4 bases and J 4 bases; bases outside gene matches: 7. Germline CDR1 and CDR2: MNHNS and SASEGT. This CDR3 is 15 amino acids long. As DNA, the CDR3 is TGTGCCAGCAGTGTCCCCGGGACAGGGCGCACTGAAGCTTTCTTT. Its protein product is CASSVPGTGRTEAFF.

With respect to this clone: One junction end does not reproduce the germline sequence, and a read error may be involved. The V call is TRBV5-1, the J call TRBJ2-5; TRBD1 aligns across 8 bases. The CDR3 has 14 amino acids. The germline CDR1 and CDR2 sequences are SGHRS and YFSETQ. The CDR3 nucleotides are TGCGCCAGCATGCGACAGGGGATCGGGGAGATCCAGTACTTC. This codes for CASMRQGIGEIQYF.

The chain joins TRBV6-1 to TRBJ2-4; 7 bases agree with TRBD1. CDR3 length: 14 residues. Trimming cost V 6 bases and J 3 bases; bases outside gene matches: 5. CDR1 and CDR2 from the germline V gene are MNHNS and SASEGT. Here the CDR3 reads CASRRDSVKNIQYF. The CDR3 DNA is TGTGCCAGCAGGAGGGACAGCGTCAAAAACATTCAGTACTTC.

The chain combines TRBV7-6 with TRBJ1-1, with 9 nucleotides matching TRBD1. Trimming removed 0 bases from V and 2 bases from J; junction bases left unmatched: 1. Germline-derived CDR1 and CDR2 are SGHVS and FNYEAQ. The CDR3 length is 15 residues. This CDR3 is CASSLAGQGNTEAFF. The CDR3 DNA is TGTGCCAGCAGCTTAGCGGGACAGGGAAACACTGAAGCTTTCTTT.

This chain joins TRBV27 and TRBJ2-7, with D perhaps TRBD2 (7 bases). The CDR3 loop spans 16 amino acids. Germline assignment: CDR1 MNHEY and CDR2 SMNVEV (reference sequence). Trimming took 6 bases from V and 4 from J, leaving 22 bases between them. CDR3 bases: TGTGCCAGCAGGCCCACGGGGGGCCGCTACCCATACGAGCAGTACTTC. Translation gives CASRPTGGRYPYEQYF.

Here the CDR3 DNA reads TGCGCCAGCAGCCCGGGACAGGAGTACACAGATACGCAGTATTTT. Protein product: CASSPGQEYTDTQYF. This rearrangement joins TRBV4-1 to TRBJ2-3; TRBD1 agrees at 8 bases. The J segment lost 2 bases and the V segment lost 4 bases, leaving 5 bases of the junction unmatched. The V gene's germline CDR1 is MGHRA and CDR2 YSYEKL. CDR3 length: 15 amino acids.

The chain is built from TRBV15 and TRBJ1-4; TRBD1 is a possible D gene (5 bases). The V and J ends lost 2 bases and 2 bases respectively, with 9 bases between them. The CDR3 contains 15 residues. Germline values: CDR1 LNHNV, CDR2 YYDKDF (reference sequence). The CDR3 coding sequence is TGTGCCACCAGCAGACCGAGACAGACTAATGAAAAACTGTTTTTT. Amino acid sequence: CATSRPRQTNEKLFF.

This clone appeared once. The chain couples TRBV6-6 to TRBJ2-7; D remains ambiguous. V shed 7 bases and J shed 3 bases, with 13 bases lying between them. This CDR3 spans 13 amino acids. The germline V gene encodes CDR1 MNHNY and CDR2 SVGAGI (reference sequence). The CDR3 sequence is CASISAENYEQYF. CDR3 DNA: TGTGCCAGCATAAGTGCGGAGAACTACGAGCAGTACTTC.

As to this clone: The junction departs from germline at one end; a sequencing error may be responsible. This sequence joins TRBV9 and TRBJ1-2; TRBD1 might be the D (6 bases). Germline CDR1 reads SGDLS; CDR2 reads YYNGEE. The CDR3 length is 16 residues. In DNA, the CDR3 is TGTGCCAGCAGCGTAGAGGACAGCCTCTCTAACTATGGCTACCCCTTC. It translates to CASSVEDSLSNYGYPF.

The J gene is TRBJ1-2, the V gene TRBV4-1; 7 positions agree with TRBD1. Germline V CDR1 and CDR2: MGHRA, YSYEKL. This CDR3 region has 13 residues. With V trimmed by 4 bases and J by 9 bases, 8 bases remained unmatched. CDR3: CASSPGGGGSYTF. The CDR3 nucleotides are TGCGCCAGCAGCCCCGGTGGAGGGGGCAGCTACACCTTC.

The gene calls are TRBV11-3 and TRBJ2-1, with 8 bases that match TRBD1. CDR1 SGHNT and CDR2 YENEEA come from the germline V gene. CDR3 size: 16 residues. V trimming: 5 bases; J trimming: 0 bases; junction bases outside the gene matches: 6. The CDR3: CASSVGQGSSYNEQFF. CDR3 nucleotides: TGTGCCAGCAGCGTCGGACAGGGAAGCTCCTACAATGAGCAGTTCTTC.

V gene TRBV29-1 combines with J gene TRBJ2-5, with D maybe TRBD1 (5 bases). V lost 2 bases to trimming and J lost 5 bases, with 12 bases between them. CDR1 is SQVTM, CDR2 ANQGSEA, per germline. CDR3 size: 13 residues. The CDR3 DNA reads as TGCAGCGTTGAAAAGGGGCTACTTGAGACCCAGTACTTC. Encoded protein: CSVEKGLLETQYF.

The CDR3 bases are TGTGCCAGCAGCCCTGCAGGGGGGCGTACAGATACGCAGTATTTT. Translated: CASSPAGGRTDTQYF. This sequence joins TRBV4-2 and TRBJ2-3; D possibly corresponds to TRBD1 (7 bases). V was pared by 4 bases and J by 3 bases, with 14 bases between. Germline assignment: CDR1 LGHNA and CDR2 YNFKEQ. This CDR3 region has 15 residues.

The CDR3 bases are TGTGCCAGCAGCCCGCAGACAGGGCCAACCGCGAACACCGGGGAGCTGTTTTTT. Amino acids: CASSPQTGPTANTGELFF. The V call is TRBV7-9, the J call TRBJ2-2; 7 nucleotides align to TRBD1. The CDR3 covers 18 residues. Germline values: CDR1 SEHNR, CDR2 FQNEAQ (reference sequence). The trim removed 5 bases at V and 0 bases at J, leaving 12 bases unmatched.

The V gene is TRBV2, the J gene TRBJ1-2; D is unresolved. Trimming took off 7 bases at V and 3 bases at J, with 6 bases between the two ends. Germline CDR1 and CDR2: SNHLY and FYNNEI. CDR3 size: 11 residues. CDR3 residues: CASTRHYGYTF. DNA for the CDR3: TGTGCCAGCACGAGGCACTATGGCTACACCTTC.

J is TRBJ2-5 and V is TRBV5-1; perhaps TRBD1 as D (6 bases). This CDR3 region has 14 residues. Trimming removed 0 bases at V and 7 bases at J, with 13 bases between. Germline V gives CDR1 SGHRS, CDR2 YFSETQ. For the CDR3, the DNA is TGCGCCAGCAGCTTGGGAACAGGGTCAGGGACCCAGTACTTC. It translates to CASSLGTGSGTQYF.

The chain joins TRBV4-1 to TRBJ2-5; tentatively, D is TRBD2 (5 bases). V lost 4 bases and J 1 base, leaving 13 bases between the germline ends. The CDR3 extends over 15 amino acids. Germline CDR1 is MGHRA and CDR2 is YSYEKL. CDR3 amino acids: CASSPSGGFQETQYF. The CDR3, as DNA: TGCGCCAGCAGCCCCAGCGGTGGGTTCCAAGAGACCCAGTACTTC.

This clone showed up just a few times. V is TRBV7-9 and J is TRBJ2-7, with D possibly being TRBD2 (6 bases). Per germline, CDR1 SEHNR and CDR2 FQNEAQ (reference sequence). The CDR3 is 13 residues long. The V end lost 4 bases, the J end lost 7 bases, and 14 bases lay between the germline ends. CDR3: CASSSGLPLEQYF. CDR3 DNA sequence: TGTGCCAGCAGCTCGGGACTGCCGTTAGAGCAGTACTTC.

The gene calls are TRBV5-4 and TRBJ2-3, with 8 bases lining up with TRBD2. The junction had 10 bases not matched to a gene; V was cut back by 9 bases and J by 4 bases. The CDR3 consists of 14 residues. Germline CDR1 SGHNT, CDR2 YYREEE (reference sequence). The CDR3 spells CAMTGSGRSDTQYF. The CDR3 coding sequence is TGTGCCATGACCGGGAGCGGGAGATCAGATACGCAGTATTTT.

The rearrangement links TRBV11-2 to TRBJ2-1; D unclear. The CDR3 spans 13 residues. With 3 bases removed from V and 10 bases from J, the gap between germline ends came to 13 bases. Germline CDR1 SGHAT, CDR2 FQNNGV. The CDR3 sequence is CASSFEAPVEQFF. The CDR3, as DNA: TGTGCCAGCAGCTTCGAGGCTCCGGTCGAGCAGTTCTTC.

V gene TRBV5-1 combines with J gene TRBJ1-1; D is possibly TRBD1 (6 bases). The CDR3 is 16 amino acids. The germline V gene has CDR1 SGHRS and CDR2 YFSETQ. V shed 0 bases and J shed 4 bases, with 16 bases lying between them. For the CDR3, the DNA is TGCGCCAGCAGCTTGGACATTCTGGGGGGGGCCACTGAAGCTTTCTTT. This gives the protein CASSLDILGGATEAFF.

This clone showed up just once. V gene TRBV28 combines with J gene TRBJ2-3, with D possibly TRBD1 on 5 matching bases. Germline CDR1 MDHEN, CDR2 SYDVKM. V lost 3 bases, J lost 2 bases, and 12 bases lay in between. The CDR3 loop spans 15 amino acids. The CDR3 spells CASSFIRAPTDTQYF. CDR3 bases: TGTGCCAGCAGTTTTATCAGGGCGCCCACAGATACGCAGTATTTT.